This T cell receptor beta chain came from a study of blood T cells in healthy people across ages. This CDR3 has 14 residues. In germline, CDR1 is KGHDR, CDR2 SFDVKD. Trimming removed 4 bases at V and 5 bases at J, with 11 bases between. Alongside a J-beta primer mix, a sample-barcoded 5' primer served in a second PCR lasting roughly 6 to 11 cycles. Every sample gave at least 3 million paired-end reads containing CDR3. TCRdb independently ran MiXCR on the 5' RACE reads; one entry per CDR3 protein. The sample has approximately 1.5 million distinct CDR3 sequences, about 31% seen once. The sequence derives from a woman aged 25 to 45 in good health. V gene TRBV24-1 combines with J gene TRBJ2-1; a possible D gene is TRBD1 (5 bases). Sequencing input: blood. The CDR3 is CATSEGRDNNEQFF. In DNA, the CDR3 is TGTGCCACCAGTGAAGGCAGGGATAACAATGAGCAGTTCTTC.